This T cell receptor beta chain was sequenced in a study of CD8 T cells in Susac syndrome. After extraction with the RNeasy kit, roughly 0.5 to 1 ug of the RNA was reverse transcribed using random hexamers. The amplification used immunoSEQ multiplex PCR on TCR beta CDR3; it spanned 54 Vbeta and 13 Jbeta. From the immunoSEQ multiplex PCR reads, TCRdb called clonotypes with MiXCR, one entry per CDR3 protein. This table has about 280,000 distinct CDR3 sequences, around 84% appearing once. TCR beta sequences were obtained from blood CD8+ and CD4+ T cells. The patients serving as multiple sclerosis controls were treatment-naive. They had stable or active relapsing-remitting disease and fulfilled revised McDonald criteria. FACS enriched CD8+ TEMRA cells, while bulk CD8+ and CD4+ were negatively isolated. Deletions cut 5 bases from V and 4 bases from J, with 10 bases between. The CDR3 sequence is 13 residues long. CDR1 and CDR2 from the germline V gene are SEHNR and FQNEAQ (reference sequence).

Sequencing input: CD8+ T cells from PBMCs. The genes are TRBV7-9 and TRBJ2-3; D tentatively fits TRBD1 or TRBD2 (5 bases each). The sequence was collected from a human donor with multiple sclerosis. CDR3 sequence (DNA): TGTGCCAGCAGCCCGGGGCAGCCAGATACGCAGTATTTT. Translating it yields CASSPGQPDTQYF.